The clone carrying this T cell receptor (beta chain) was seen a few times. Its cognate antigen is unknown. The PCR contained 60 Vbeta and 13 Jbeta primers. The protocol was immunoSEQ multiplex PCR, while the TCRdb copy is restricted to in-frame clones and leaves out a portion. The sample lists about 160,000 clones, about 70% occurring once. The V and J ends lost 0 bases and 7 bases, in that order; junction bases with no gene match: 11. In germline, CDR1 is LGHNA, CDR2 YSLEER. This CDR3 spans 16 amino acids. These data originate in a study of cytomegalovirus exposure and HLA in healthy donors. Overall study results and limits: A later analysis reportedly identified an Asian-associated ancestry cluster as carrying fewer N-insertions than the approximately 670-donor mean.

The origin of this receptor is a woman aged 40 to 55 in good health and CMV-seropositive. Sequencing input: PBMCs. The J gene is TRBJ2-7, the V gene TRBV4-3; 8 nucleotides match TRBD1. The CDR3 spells CASSQDLPDRAGEQYF. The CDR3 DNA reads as TGCGCCAGCAGCCAAGACCTTCCGGACAGGGCAGGGGAGCAGTACTTC.